Listed below are T cell receptor beta chains from one sample, sequenced in a study of blood T cell repertoires in COVID-19. TCRdb's copy holds only in-frame clones and misses some; the assay was immunoSEQ multiplex PCR. The sample consists of about 49,000 clones, approximately 90% of them appearing once. The sequencing input was peripheral blood. The receptors shown here come from a man between 35 and 55 years old with active COVID-19. CDR3s include the opening cysteine and the closing phenylalanine or tryptophan. The D gene is left open where the match is weak. Size tells how often a clone was seen (once, few, many) or the class of an expanded clone, and some rows leave it out.

d_call clone_size j_call v_call cdr3_aa cdr3_nt
TRBD2 once TRBJ2-3 TRBV7-3 CASSLAGGTDTQYF TGTGCCAGCAGCTTAGCGGGAGGCACAGATACGCAGTATTTT
- medium-sized TRBJ2-7 TRBV2 CASRELGQVRYEQYF TGTGCCAGCAGGGAACTTGGGCAGGTACGCTACGAGCAGTACTTC
TRBD2 - TRBJ2-1 TRBV28 CASASTLAGQDEQFF TGTGCCAGCGCTTCGACCCTAGCGGGACAAGATGAGCAGTTCTTC
- once TRBJ1-1 TRBV19 CASSSTGLMNTEAFF TGTGCCAGTAGTTCCACGGGACTCATGAACACTGAAGCTTTCTTT
- - TRBJ2-5 TRBV5-1 CASSGQGWEQETQYF TGCGCCAGCAGCGGGCAGGGATGGGAACAAGAGACCCAGTACTTC
- - TRBJ2-1 TRBV19 CASRPPPGNEQFF TGTGCCAGTAGGCCACCACCGGGCAATGAGCAGTTCTTC
TRBD2 - TRBJ2-1 TRBV19 CASSIRASGNHNEQFF TGTGCCAGTAGTATTAGGGCTAGCGGGAACCACAATGAGCAGTTCTTC
- - TRBJ1-5 TRBV23-1 CASSQSRGSGNQPQHF TGCGCCAGCAGTCAATCGCGCGGTTCTGGCAATCAGCCCCAGCATTTT
TRBD1 - TRBJ1-5 TRBV6-4 CASSANWTGPFNQPQHF TGTGCCAGCAGTGCCAATTGGACAGGGCCTTTTAATCAGCCCCAGCATTTT
TRBD1 - TRBJ1-3 TRBV20-1 CSASLVTGDTTIYF TGCAGTGCTAGTTTAGTTACAGGGGATACCACCATATATTTT
TRBD1 - TRBJ1-1 TRBV5-1 CASASHRGNTEAFF TGCGCCAGCGCCAGCCACAGGGGGAACACTGAAGCTTTCTTT
- - TRBJ2-3 TRBV29-1 CSVEVVADTQYF TGCAGCGTTGAAGTAGTAGCAGATACGCAGTATTTT
- few TRBJ1-1 TRBV18 CASSGTSMNTEAFF TGTGCCAGCTCAGGGACTTCAATGAACACTGAAGCTTTCTTT
TRBD2 - TRBJ2-3 TRBV27 CASRGLSGTSGTDTQYF TGTGCCAGCAGAGGCCTTTCCGGGACTAGCGGCACAGATACGCAGTATTTT
- - TRBJ1-5 TRBV21-1 CASTYREPKPQHF TGTGCCAGCACCTACAGGGAACCCAAGCCCCAGCATTTT
- - TRBJ2-3 TRBV11-2 CASSLNRADTQYF TGTGCCAGCAGCTTAAATCGGGCAGATACGCAGTATTTT
TRBD1 - TRBJ1-4 TRBV5-1 CASSRRGLGEKLFF TGCGCCAGCAGCCGGAGGGGGCTGGGTGAAAAACTGTTTTTT
- - TRBJ2-7 TRBV5-1 CASSLVLSGYRYEQYF TGCGCCAGCAGCTTGGTTCTATCAGGGTATCGCTACGAGCAGTACTTC
- once TRBJ1-2 TRBV24-1 CATSDPTTNYGYTF TGTGCCACCAGTGACCCGACAACGAACTATGGCTACACCTTC
TRBD1 - TRBJ1-5 TRBV4-2 CASSPSPTGSGQPQHF TGTGCCAGCAGCCCTTCCCCGACAGGGTCTGGTCAGCCCCAGCATTTT
- - TRBJ2-5 TRBV4-2 CASSLGSEGYQETQYF TGTGCCAGCAGCCTAGGATCGGAGGGGTACCAAGAGACCCAGTACTTC
- - TRBJ1-5 TRBV6-5 CASRRGEGTGPQHF TGTGCCAGCAGACGAGGGGAGGGGACGGGGCCCCAGCATTTT
- - TRBJ1-5 TRBV6-6 CASSGSDQPQHF TGTGCCAGCAGCGGGTCTGACCAGCCCCAGCATTTT
- - TRBJ2-2 TRBV6-5 CASSDTGELFF TGTGCCAGCAGCGACACCGGGGAGCTGTTTTTT
- - TRBJ1-1 TRBV7-9 CASSLQGTSTEAFF TGTGCCAGCAGCTTACAGGGGACGAGCACTGAAGCTTTCTTT
- - TRBJ1-1 TRBV5-6 CASSQGNTEAFF TGTGCCAGCAGCCAGGGTAACACTGAAGCTTTCTTT
- - TRBJ2-3 TRBV2 CASSWSGLSTDTQYF TGTGCCAGCAGTTGGAGCGGGTTGAGCACAGATACGCAGTATTTT
TRBD1 - TRBJ1-5 TRBV6-1 CASSEIAVFGQGIDQPQHF TGTGCCAGCAGTGAAATAGCGGTTTTTGGACAGGGCATAGATCAGCCCCAGCATTTT
TRBD2 - TRBJ2-5 TRBV19 CASSIEGLGEETQYF TGTGCCAGTAGTATAGAGGGACTAGGTGAAGAGACCCAGTACTTC
TRBD2 - TRBJ2-3 TRBV27 CASRRGLAGVRDTQYF TGTGCCAGCAGGAGGGGACTAGCGGGAGTCAGAGATACGCAGTATTTT
- - TRBJ1-1 TRBV12-3/TRBV12-4 CASSGGWDTEAFF TGTGCCAGCAGTGGGGGCTGGGACACTGAAGCTTTCTTT
TRBD1 - TRBJ1-1 TRBV6-5 CASWVLGTGRPEAFF TGTGCCAGCTGGGTTTTAGGGACAGGGCGACCTGAAGCTTTCTTT
- - TRBJ2-1 TRBV19 CASSIGPQNEQFF TGTGCCAGTAGTATAGGACCACAGAATGAGCAGTTCTTC
- - TRBJ1-4 TRBV5-1 CASSNDRYNEKLFF TGCGCCAGCAGCAACGACAGGTATAACGAAAAACTGTTTTTT
TRBD1 - TRBJ1-2 TRBV12-3/TRBV12-4 CASSEDRDYGYTF TGTGCCAGCAGTGAGGACAGGGACTATGGCTACACCTTC
- - TRBJ2-7 TRBV6-1 CASSDHSGFTYEQYF TGTGCCAGCAGTGACCATAGCGGATTCACCTACGAGCAGTACTTC
- - TRBJ1-2 TRBV11-2 CASSFRGANGYTF TGTGCCAGCAGCTTTCGGGGGGCTAATGGCTACACCTTC
TRBD2 - TRBJ2-7 TRBV27 CASRMGTSGSEQYF TGTGCCAGCAGGATGGGGACTAGCGGGAGCGAGCAGTACTTC
- once TRBJ1-2 TRBV27 CAVIANYGYTF TGTGCCGTGATAGCTAACTATGGCTACACCTTC
- - TRBJ1-4 TRBV11-2 CASSPRTVREKLFF TGTGCCAGCAGCCCAAGGACAGTTCGTGAAAAACTGTTTTTT
- - TRBJ2-5 TRBV6-1 CASSGNGETQYF TGTGCCAGCAGCGGGAACGGGGAGACCCAGTACTTC
TRBD1 - TRBJ1-2 TRBV19 CASSPTGGLQRYGYTF TGTGCCAGTAGCCCGACAGGGGGCCTCCAGAGGTATGGCTACACCTTC
TRBD2 - TRBJ2-7 TRBV15 CATSRSGVGIAGSYEQYF TGTGCCACCAGCAGATCGGGAGTAGGAATAGCGGGCTCCTACGAGCAGTACTTC
TRBD2 - TRBJ2-3 TRBV6-5 CASSLAGGSDTQYF TGTGCCAGCAGCCTAGCGGGAGGATCAGATACGCAGTATTTT
- - TRBJ2-5 TRBV27 CASSLSARPGTQYF TGTGCCAGCAGTTTATCGGCCCGGCCGGGAACCCAGTACTTC
- - TRBJ2-7 TRBV3-1/TRBV3-2 CASSGLPSANPYEQYF TGTGCCAGCAGCGGCCTCCCTAGCGCCAACCCCTACGAGCAGTACTTC
TRBD1 - TRBJ1-5 TRBV18 CASSPFQGASNQPQHF TGTGCCAGCTCCCCATTTCAGGGGGCGAGCAATCAGCCCCAGCATTTT
- - TRBJ2-1 TRBV5-1 CASSLELRSDEQFF TGCGCCAGCAGCTTGGAACTACGCTCCGATGAGCAGTTCTTC
- - TRBJ2-5 TRBV11-2 CASSLAQGGGETQYF TGTGCCAGCAGCTTAGCCCAGGGAGGGGGAGAGACCCAGTACTTC
- - TRBJ1-3 TRBV7-9 CASSLAGNTIYF TGTGCCAGCAGCTTGGCCGGAAACACCATATATTTT
- - TRBJ1-2 TRBV30 CAWSVGGDYGYTF TGTGCCTGGAGTGTCGGGGGGGACTATGGCTACACCTTC
TRBD1 - TRBJ1-6 TRBV5-1 CASSLAGTGGNSPLHF TGCGCCAGCAGCTTGGCCGGGACAGGGGGGAATTCACCCCTCCACTTT
TRBD1 - TRBJ1-4 TRBV5-1 CASSPGGTANEKLFF TGCGCCAGCAGCCCGGGCGGGACAGCTAATGAAAAACTGTTTTTT
- once TRBJ1-1 TRBV28 CASSLSSARAEAFF TGTGCCAGCAGTTTATCCTCAGCCCGGGCTGAAGCTTTCTTT
- - TRBJ2-5 TRBV15 CATSRDRRRLSQETQYF TGTGCCACCAGCAGAGATCGGAGGCGGTTAAGTCAAGAGACCCAGTACTTC